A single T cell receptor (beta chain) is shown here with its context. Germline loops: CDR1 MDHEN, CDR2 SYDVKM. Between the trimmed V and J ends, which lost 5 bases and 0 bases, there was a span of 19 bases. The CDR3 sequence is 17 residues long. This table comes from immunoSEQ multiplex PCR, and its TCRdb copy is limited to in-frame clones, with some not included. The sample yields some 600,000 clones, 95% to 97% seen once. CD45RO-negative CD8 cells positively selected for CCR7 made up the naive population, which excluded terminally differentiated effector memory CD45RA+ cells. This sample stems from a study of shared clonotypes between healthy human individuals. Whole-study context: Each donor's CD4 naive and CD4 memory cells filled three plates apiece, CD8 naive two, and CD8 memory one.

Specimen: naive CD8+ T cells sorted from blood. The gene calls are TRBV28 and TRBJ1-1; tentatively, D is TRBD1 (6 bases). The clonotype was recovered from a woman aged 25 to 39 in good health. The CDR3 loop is CASSPNTAGVMNTEAFF. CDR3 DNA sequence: TGTGCCAGCAGTCCAAATACGGCAGGGGTTATGAACACTGAAGCTTTCTTT.